These 7 T cell receptor beta chains came from one sample sequenced in a study of blood T cells in healthy people across ages (dated by TCRdb to 2014 to 2015). Library preparation was by 5' RACE. Sequencing took place on an Illumina HiSeq 2500. A second roughly 7 to 11 cycle PCR used a sample-barcoded 5' primer and a J-beta primer mix. Using fastp at Q25 and MiXCR, TCRdb reprocessed the public reads and kept productive beta chains. Rows are unified per CDR3 protein, each entry keeping the most common DNA and genes. Across this sample there are about 1.6 million distinct CDR3 sequences, with roughly a third seen only once. Approximately 10% of the sample is taken by the ten largest. Material for sequencing was blood. These receptors all come from a woman aged 30 to 39 in good health.

The chain uses TRBV5-1 and TRBJ2-3, with TRBD2 matching over 12 bases. CDR1 is SGHRS and CDR2 is YFSETQ in the germline V gene. The CDR3 is 15 amino acids. Losses at the gene ends were 7 bases for V and 3 bases for J; bases not matched to a gene: 6. The DNA for the CDR3 is TGCGCCAGCGAAAGACTAGCGGGAGCTACAGATACGCAGTATTTT. Amino acids: CASERLAGATDTQYF.

This clonotype has more than one count but fewer than ten. The V and J genes are TRBV7-9 and TRBJ1-2, with 9 bases aligning to TRBD1. The CDR3 is 16 amino acids. After removal of 4 bases from V and 5 bases from J, the junction contained 11 bases not matched to a gene. Germline V gene data show CDR1 as SEHNR and CDR2 as FQNEAQ (reference sequence). The CDR3 DNA sequence: TGTGCCAGCAGCTCCCGGGACAGGGCCAGCGGATATGGCTACACCTTC. Translation: CASSSRDRASGYGYTF. Using reference TRBV7-9 and TRBJ1-2 for the parts outside the CDR3, the full variable domain is DTGVSQNPRHKITKRGQNVTFRCDPISEHNRLYWYRQTLGQGPEFLTYFQNEAQLEKSRLLSDRFSAERPKGSFSTLEIQRTEQGDSAMYLCASSSRDRASGYGYTFGSGTRLTVV.

This sequence joins TRBV25-1 and TRBJ1-6; tentative D call: TRBD1 (6 bases). Germline loops: CDR1 MGHDK, CDR2 SYGVNS. This CDR3 is 16 amino acids long. Trimming pared 4 bases from V and 8 bases from J, leaving 18 bases between. In DNA, the CDR3 is TGTGCCAGCAGTGTGGGTGGTGGGGGGCCAGATTCACCCCTCCACTTT. Translation: CASSVGGGGPDSPLHF. The entire variable domain, with the rest obtained from reference TRBV25-1 and TRBJ1-6, is as follows: EADIYQTPRYLVIGTGKKITLECSQTMGHDKMYWYQQDPGMELHLIHYSYGVNSTEKGDLSSESTVSRIRTEHFPLTLESARPSHTSQYLCASSVGGGGPDSPLHFGNGTRLTVT.

The chain recombines TRBV7-9 with TRBJ2-7, with TRBD2 matching 11 bases. The CDR3 contains 16 residues. The germline V gene encodes CDR1 SEHNR and CDR2 FQNEAQ (reference sequence). Losses at the gene ends were 4 bases for V and 4 bases for J; bases not matched to a gene: 9. This CDR3 is CASSSTETSGVYEQYF. In nucleotides, the CDR3 is TGTGCCAGCAGCTCGACGGAGACTAGCGGGGTTTACGAGCAGTACTTC.

This chain joins TRBV6-2 or TRBV6-3 and TRBJ1-5; D may be TRBD1 (6 bases). CDR1 and CDR2 from the germline V gene are MNHEY and SVGEGT. The V end was cut by 7 bases, the J end by 7 bases, with 26 bases between. The length of the CDR3 is 17 residues. The CDR3 DNA is TGTGCCAGCAACCCAATATCGCCAGGGGTTTATTTCCAGCCCCAGCATTTT. This gives the protein CASNPISPGVYFQPQHF.

In this sample, this clonotype turned up a few times. The J gene is TRBJ2-1, the V gene TRBV27; perhaps TRBD2 as D (6 bases). The CDR3 is 15 residues long. Trimming took off 2 bases at V and 4 bases at J, with 12 bases between the two ends. Looked up from germline, CDR1 is MNHEY and CDR2 is SMNVEV (reference sequence). CDR3 sequence: CASSLGVEGYNEQFF. CDR3 nucleotides: TGTGCCAGCAGTTTAGGCGTGGAGGGTTACAATGAGCAGTTCTTC.

This chain connects TRBV7-7 to TRBJ2-2, with unresolved D. With 1 base removed from V and 3 bases from J, the gap between germline ends came to 12 bases. Germline values: CDR1 SSHAT, CDR2 FNYEAQ (reference sequence). The CDR3 is 16 residues long. For the CDR3, the DNA is TGTGCCAGCAGCTTAGATGTGGTCTTGTACACCGGGGAGCTGTTTTTT. It codes for CASSLDVVLYTGELFF. The entire variable domain, with the rest obtained from reference TRBV7-7 and TRBJ2-2, is as follows: GAGVSQSPRYKVTKRGQDVTLRCDPISSHATLYWYQQALGQGPEFLTYFNYEAQPDKSGLPSDRFSAERPEGSISTLTIQRTEQRDSAMYRCASSLDVVLYTGELFFGEGSRLTVL.